These 8 T cell receptor beta chains originate from one sample sequenced in a study of blood T cell repertoires in COVID-19. Clones were read by immunoSEQ multiplex PCR, and TCRdb kept only the in-frame ones, dropping some. The sample has over 300,000 clones, 85% seen once. Sequences were obtained from peripheral blood. The receptors come from a human donor in a cohort sampled during active COVID-19.

This clone was picked up a small number of times. The V and J genes are TRBV2 and TRBJ2-5, with 7 bases that match TRBD2. Germline-derived CDR1 and CDR2 are SNHLY and FYNNEI. The trim removed 7 bases at V and 13 bases at J, leaving 12 bases unmatched. There are 12 residues in the CDR3. CDR3 sequence: CASKAGGVVRYF. Here the CDR3 DNA reads TGTGCCAGCAAGGCTGGGGGGGTTGTTCGGTACTTC. Using reference TRBV2 and TRBJ2-5 for the parts outside the CDR3, the full variable domain is EPEVTQTPSHQVTQMGQEVILRCVPISNHLYFYWYRQILGQKVEFLVSFYNNEISEKSEIFDDQFSVERPDGSNFTLKIRSTKLEDSAMYFCASKAGGVVRYFGPGTRLLVL.

The chain combines TRBV5-6 with TRBJ2-1, with TRBD2 identical over 7 bases. The CDR3 totals 13 residues. Unmatched junction bases numbered 4, after V lost 5 bases and J lost 5 bases. Germline loops: CDR1 SGHDT, CDR2 YYEEEE. The CDR3 nucleotides read TGTGCCAGCAGACGGCGGGGGAACAATGAGCAGTTCTTC. Protein: CASRRRGNNEQFF.

This chain uses TRBV5-6 with TRBJ1-6, with 8 bases aligning to TRBD1. V was clipped by 0 bases and J by 6 bases; unmatched bases: 5. The CDR3 has 16 residues. Germline-derived CDR1 and CDR2 are SGHDT and YYEEEE. The DNA for the CDR3 is TGTGCCAGCAGCTTGGGTTACAGGGGGGCTAATTCACCCCTCCACTTT. Its translation: CASSLGYRGANSPLHF.

This chain links TRBV2 with TRBJ2-4; TRBD1 is a possible D gene (5 bases). Germline V lookup: CDR1 SNHLY, CDR2 FYNNEI. The CDR3 extends over 13 amino acids. The V and J ends lost 6 bases and 6 bases respectively, with 12 bases between them. CDR3 sequence (DNA): TGTGCCAGCAGGGCAGGGATGAGAAACATTCAGTACTTC. Residues: CASRAGMRNIQYF.

The chain employs TRBV5-1 and TRBJ2-1; 12 nucleotides match TRBD2. Germline CDR1 is SGHRS and CDR2 is YFSETQ. The CDR3 is 15 residues long. V trimming: 6 bases; J trimming: 0 bases; junction bases outside the gene matches: 1. The CDR3 DNA sequence: TGCGCCAGCATGACTAGCGGGAGCTCCTACAATGAGCAGTTCTTC. Amino acids: CASMTSGSSYNEQFF.

This clone was seen just once. The chain joins TRBV3-1 (or the pseudogene TRBV3-2) to TRBJ2-3; TRBD2 agrees at 8 bases. Germline V gives CDR1 LGHDT, CDR2 YNNKEL (reference sequence). This CDR3 is built from 16 residues. Losses at the gene ends were 5 bases for V and 6 bases for J; bases not matched to a gene: 13. CDR3 protein: CASSSEASGLEDTQYF. In DNA form, the CDR3 reads TGTGCCAGCAGCTCCGAAGCTAGCGGGCTAGAGGATACGCAGTATTTT.

Comments on this clone: Other DNA sequences in the same sample also yield this CDR3. The chain employs TRBV12-3 or TRBV12-4 and TRBJ1-2; D unclear. Trimming pared 2 bases from V and 4 bases from J, leaving 5 bases between. The CDR3 consists of 12 residues. CDR3: CASSLTAYGYTF. Here the CDR3 DNA reads TGTGCCAGCAGTTTAACAGCCTATGGCTACACCTTC.

The rearrangement uses TRBV3-1 (or the pseudogene TRBV3-2) and TRBJ1-1; 7 nucleotides agree with TRBD1. Germline V gene lookup returns CDR1 LGHDT and CDR2 YNNKEL (reference sequence). This CDR3 spans 15 amino acids. V dropped 1 base and J dropped 4; count of bases not matched to a gene: 6. The CDR3 DNA sequence: TGTGCCAGCAGCCAAGGACAGGGATTGGGCACTGAAGCTTTCTTT. It is translated as CASSQGQGLGTEAFF.